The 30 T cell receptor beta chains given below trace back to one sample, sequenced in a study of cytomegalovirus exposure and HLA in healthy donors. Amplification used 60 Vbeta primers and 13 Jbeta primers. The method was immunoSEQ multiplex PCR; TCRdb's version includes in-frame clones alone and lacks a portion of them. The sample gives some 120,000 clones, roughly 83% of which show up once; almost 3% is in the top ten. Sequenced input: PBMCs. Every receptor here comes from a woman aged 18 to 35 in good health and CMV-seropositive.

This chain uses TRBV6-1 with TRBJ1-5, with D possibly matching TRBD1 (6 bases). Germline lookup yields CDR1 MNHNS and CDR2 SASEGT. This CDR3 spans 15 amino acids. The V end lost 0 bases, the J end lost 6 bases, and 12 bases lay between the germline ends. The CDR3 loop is CASSEAAGDLQPQHF. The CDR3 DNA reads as TGTGCCAGCAGTGAAGCGGCAGGGGATCTTCAGCCCCAGCATTTT.

CDR3 residues: CASSATAGGLWEQYF. The CDR3 DNA is TGTGCCAGCAGTGCCACAGCGGGAGGGCTCTGGGAGCAGTACTTC. V is TRBV6-5 and J is TRBJ2-7, with 10 bases matching TRBD2. The CDR3 runs 15 residues. CDR1 MNHEY and CDR2 SVGAGI come from the germline V gene. Trimming at V came to 5 bases and at J to 7 bases, leaving 11 bases not matched to a gene.

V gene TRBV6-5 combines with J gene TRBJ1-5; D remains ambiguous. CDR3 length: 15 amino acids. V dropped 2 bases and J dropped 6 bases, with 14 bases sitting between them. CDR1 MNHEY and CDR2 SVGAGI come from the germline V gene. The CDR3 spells CASSYGPGDAQPQHF. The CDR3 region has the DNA TGTGCCAGCAGTTACGGTCCCGGGGATGCTCAGCCCCAGCATTTT.

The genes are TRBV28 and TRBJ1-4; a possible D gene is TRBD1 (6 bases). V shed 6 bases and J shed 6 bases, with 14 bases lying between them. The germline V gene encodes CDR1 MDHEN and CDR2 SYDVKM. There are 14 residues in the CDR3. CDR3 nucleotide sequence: TGTGCCAGCAGCCTGGGGGGGGCGGATGAAAAACTGTTTTTT. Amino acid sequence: CASSLGGADEKLFF.

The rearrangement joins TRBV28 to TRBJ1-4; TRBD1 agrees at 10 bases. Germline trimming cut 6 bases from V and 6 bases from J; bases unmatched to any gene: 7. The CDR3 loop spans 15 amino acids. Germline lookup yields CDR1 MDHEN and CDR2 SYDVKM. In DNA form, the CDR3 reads TGTGCCAGCAGGCCAACGACAGGGGGCTATGAAAAACTGTTTTTT. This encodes CASRPTTGGYEKLFF.

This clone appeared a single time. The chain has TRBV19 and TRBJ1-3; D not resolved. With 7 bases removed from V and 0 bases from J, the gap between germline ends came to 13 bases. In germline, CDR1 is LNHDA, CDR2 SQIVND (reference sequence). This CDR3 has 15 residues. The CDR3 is CASTRPSLSGNTIYF. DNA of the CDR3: TGTGCCAGTACTAGGCCGTCTCTCTCTGGAAACACCATATATTTT.

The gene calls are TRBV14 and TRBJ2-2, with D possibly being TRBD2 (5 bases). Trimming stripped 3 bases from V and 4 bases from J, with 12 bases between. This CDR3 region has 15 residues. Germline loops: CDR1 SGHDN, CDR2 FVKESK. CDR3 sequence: CASSHVGEATGELFF. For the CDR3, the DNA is TGTGCCAGCAGCCATGTGGGAGAGGCCACCGGGGAGCTGTTTTTT.

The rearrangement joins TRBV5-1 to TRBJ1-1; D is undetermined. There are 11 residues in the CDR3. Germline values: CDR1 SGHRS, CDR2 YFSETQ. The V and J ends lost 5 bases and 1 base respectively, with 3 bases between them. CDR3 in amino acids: CASRQNTEAFF. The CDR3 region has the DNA TGCGCCAGCAGACAGAACACTGAAGCTTTCTTT.

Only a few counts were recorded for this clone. As DNA, the CDR3 is TGCGCCAGCAGCCAAGAACAGGGCCTTGGCAATCAGCCCCAGCATTTT. Translating it yields CASSQEQGLGNQPQHF. The V gene is TRBV4-1, the J gene TRBJ1-5, with a tentative D call TRBD1 (6 bases). Germline V gives CDR1 MGHRA, CDR2 YSYEKL. The CDR3 extends over 16 amino acids. V dropped 0 bases and J dropped 2 bases, with 11 bases sitting between them.

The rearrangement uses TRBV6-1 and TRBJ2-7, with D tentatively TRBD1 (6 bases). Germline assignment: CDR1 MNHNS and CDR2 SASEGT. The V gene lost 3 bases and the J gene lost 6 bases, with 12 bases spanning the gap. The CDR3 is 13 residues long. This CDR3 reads CASSDRTEGEQYF. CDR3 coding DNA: TGTGCCAGCAGTGATAGGACAGAAGGCGAGCAGTACTTC.

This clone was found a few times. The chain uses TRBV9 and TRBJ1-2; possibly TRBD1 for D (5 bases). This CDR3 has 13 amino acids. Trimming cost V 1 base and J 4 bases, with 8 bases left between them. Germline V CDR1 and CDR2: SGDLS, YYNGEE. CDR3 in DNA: TGTGCCAGCAGCGTACGGGGGGGCTATGGCTACACCTTC. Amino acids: CASSVRGGYGYTF.

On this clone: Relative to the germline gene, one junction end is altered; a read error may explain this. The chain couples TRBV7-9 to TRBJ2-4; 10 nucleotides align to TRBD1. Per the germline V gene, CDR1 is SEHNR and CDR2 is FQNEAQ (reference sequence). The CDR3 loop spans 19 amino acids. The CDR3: CSSIRFSGQGTLAKNIQYF. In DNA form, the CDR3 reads TGTTCCAGCATCAGATTTTCGGGACAGGGGACCTTAGCCAAAAACATTCAGTACTTC.

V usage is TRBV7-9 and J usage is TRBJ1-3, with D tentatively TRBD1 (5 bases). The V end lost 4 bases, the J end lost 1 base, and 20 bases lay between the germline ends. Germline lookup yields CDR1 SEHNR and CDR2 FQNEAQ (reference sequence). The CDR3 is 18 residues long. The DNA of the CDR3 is TGTGCCAGCAGCTCTCCGTTCGTAGGACATCCTTCTGGAAACACCATATATTTT. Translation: CASSSPFVGHPSGNTIYF.

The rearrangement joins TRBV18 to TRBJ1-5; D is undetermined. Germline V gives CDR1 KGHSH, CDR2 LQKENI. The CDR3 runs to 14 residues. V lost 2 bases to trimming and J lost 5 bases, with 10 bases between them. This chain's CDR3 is CASSPAVQDQPQHF. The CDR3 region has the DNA TGTGCCAGCTCACCAGCCGTTCAGGATCAGCCCCAGCATTTT.

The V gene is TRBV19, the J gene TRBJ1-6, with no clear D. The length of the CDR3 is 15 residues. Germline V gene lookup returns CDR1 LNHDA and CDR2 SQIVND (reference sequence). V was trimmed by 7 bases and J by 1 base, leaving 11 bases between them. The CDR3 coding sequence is TGTGCCAGTAAGGCCCCCGGGTCCTATAATTCACCCCTCCACTTT. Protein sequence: CASKAPGSYNSPLHF.

CDR3 amino acids: CASLGAKETQYF. CDR3 nucleotides: TGTGCCAGCTTGGGGGCTAAAGAGACCCAGTACTTC. The J gene is TRBJ2-5, the V gene TRBV6-5; a weak D match, TRBD1 (6 bases). The CDR3 extends over 12 amino acids. The germline V gene encodes CDR1 MNHEY and CDR2 SVGAGI. V gave up 8 bases and J gave up 3 bases, with 10 bases separating them.

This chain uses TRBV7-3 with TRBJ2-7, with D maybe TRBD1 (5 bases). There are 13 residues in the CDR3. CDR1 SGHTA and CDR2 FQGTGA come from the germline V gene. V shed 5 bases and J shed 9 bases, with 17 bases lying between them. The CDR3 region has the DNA TGTGCCAGCAGCCCAGGTCAGGGTCTGGGGCAGTACTTC. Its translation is CASSPGQGLGQYF.

The CDR3 nucleotides read TGTGCCAGCAGCTTGTACCTAGCTGCAGATACGCAGTATTTT. Protein: CASSLYLAADTQYF. The J gene is TRBJ2-3, the V gene TRBV5-6; tentative D call: TRBD2 (5 bases). CDR1 is SGHDT, CDR2 YYEEEE, per germline. The V end lost 1 base, the J end lost 4 bases, and 10 bases lay between the germline ends. The CDR3 totals 14 residues.

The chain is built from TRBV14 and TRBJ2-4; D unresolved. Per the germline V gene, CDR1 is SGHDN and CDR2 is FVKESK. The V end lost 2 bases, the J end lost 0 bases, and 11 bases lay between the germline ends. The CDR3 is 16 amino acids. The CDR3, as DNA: TGTGCCAGCAGCCAACACCTAGACCGAGCCAAAAACATTCAGTACTTC. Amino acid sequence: CASSQHLDRAKNIQYF.

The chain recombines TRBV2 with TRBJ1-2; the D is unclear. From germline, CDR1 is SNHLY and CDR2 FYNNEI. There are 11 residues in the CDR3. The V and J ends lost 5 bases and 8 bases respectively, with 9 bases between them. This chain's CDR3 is CASSFSGGYTF. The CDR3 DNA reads TGTGCCAGCAGTTTCTCCGGGGGCTACACCTTC.

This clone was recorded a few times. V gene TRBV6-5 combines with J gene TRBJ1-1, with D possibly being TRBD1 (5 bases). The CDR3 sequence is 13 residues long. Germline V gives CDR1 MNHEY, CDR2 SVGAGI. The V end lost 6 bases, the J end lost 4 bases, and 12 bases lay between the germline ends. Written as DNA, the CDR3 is TGTGCCAGCAGGATAGGGGCGAGCACTGAAGCTTTCTTT. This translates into CASRIGASTEAFF.

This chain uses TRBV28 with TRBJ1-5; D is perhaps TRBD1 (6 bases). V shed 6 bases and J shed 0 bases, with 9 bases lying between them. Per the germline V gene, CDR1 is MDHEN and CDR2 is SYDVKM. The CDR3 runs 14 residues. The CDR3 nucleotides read TGTGCCAGCAGGCGGACAGTTAGCAATCAGCCCCAGCATTTT. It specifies CASRRTVSNQPQHF.

CDR3 in amino acids: CAISSSQAADTQYF. The CDR3 coding sequence is TGTGCCATCTCATCCTCGCAGGCTGCAGATACGCAGTATTTT. The V gene is TRBV27, the J gene TRBJ2-3; D not certain. Trimming took off 10 bases at V and 4 bases at J, with 18 bases between the two ends. There are 14 residues in the CDR3. The germline gives CDR1 MNHEY, CDR2 SMNVEV (reference sequence).

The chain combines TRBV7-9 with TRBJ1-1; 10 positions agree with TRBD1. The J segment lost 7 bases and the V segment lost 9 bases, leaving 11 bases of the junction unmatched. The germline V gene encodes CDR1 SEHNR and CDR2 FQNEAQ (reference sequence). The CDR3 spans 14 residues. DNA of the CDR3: TGTGCCAGTAGAGCACCGGGACAGGGGATTGAAGCTTTCTTT. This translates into CASRAPGQGIEAFF.

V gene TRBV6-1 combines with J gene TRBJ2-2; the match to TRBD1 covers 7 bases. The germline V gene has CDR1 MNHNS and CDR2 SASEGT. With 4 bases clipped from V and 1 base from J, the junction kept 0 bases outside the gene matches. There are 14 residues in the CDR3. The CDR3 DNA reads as TGTGCCAGCAGTGGACAGGGGAACACCGGGGAGCTGTTTTTT. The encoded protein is CASSGQGNTGELFF.

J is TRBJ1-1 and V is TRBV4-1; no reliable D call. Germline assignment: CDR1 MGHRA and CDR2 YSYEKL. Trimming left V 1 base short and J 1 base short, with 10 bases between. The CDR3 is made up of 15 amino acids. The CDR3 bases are TGCGCCAGCAGCCAAGTTTTAACAGCGAACACTGAAGCTTTCTTT. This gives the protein CASSQVLTANTEAFF.

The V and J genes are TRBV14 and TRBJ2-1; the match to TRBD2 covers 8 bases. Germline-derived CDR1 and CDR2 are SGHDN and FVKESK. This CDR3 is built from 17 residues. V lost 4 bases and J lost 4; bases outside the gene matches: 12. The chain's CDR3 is CASSLGRVLAGYNEQFF. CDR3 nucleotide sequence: TGTGCCAGCAGCCTCGGCCGCGTCCTAGCGGGTTACAATGAGCAGTTCTTC.

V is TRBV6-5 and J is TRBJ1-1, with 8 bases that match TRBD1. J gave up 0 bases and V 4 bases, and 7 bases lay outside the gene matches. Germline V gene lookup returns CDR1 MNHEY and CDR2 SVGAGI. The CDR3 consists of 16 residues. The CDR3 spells CASSLYGTGLNTEAFF. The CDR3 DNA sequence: TGTGCCAGCAGTTTGTATGGGACAGGATTGAACACTGAAGCTTTCTTT.

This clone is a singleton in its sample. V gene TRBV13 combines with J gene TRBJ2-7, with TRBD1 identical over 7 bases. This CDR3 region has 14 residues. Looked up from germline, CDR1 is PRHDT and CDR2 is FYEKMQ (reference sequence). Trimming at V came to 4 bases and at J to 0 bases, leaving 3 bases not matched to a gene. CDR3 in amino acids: CASSSRDSSYEQYF. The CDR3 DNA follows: TGTGCCAGCAGCTCAAGGGACAGCTCCTACGAGCAGTACTTC.

CDR3 DNA sequence: TGCGCCAGCAGCTTGAGGTACAGGGGGGTCAACAATGAGCAGTTCTTC. Protein: CASSLRYRGVNNEQFF. The V and J genes are TRBV5-1 and TRBJ2-1, with 8 bases matching TRBD1. V lost 1 base and J lost 5; bases outside the gene matches: 8. This CDR3 has 16 residues. In germline, CDR1 is SGHRS, CDR2 YFSETQ.